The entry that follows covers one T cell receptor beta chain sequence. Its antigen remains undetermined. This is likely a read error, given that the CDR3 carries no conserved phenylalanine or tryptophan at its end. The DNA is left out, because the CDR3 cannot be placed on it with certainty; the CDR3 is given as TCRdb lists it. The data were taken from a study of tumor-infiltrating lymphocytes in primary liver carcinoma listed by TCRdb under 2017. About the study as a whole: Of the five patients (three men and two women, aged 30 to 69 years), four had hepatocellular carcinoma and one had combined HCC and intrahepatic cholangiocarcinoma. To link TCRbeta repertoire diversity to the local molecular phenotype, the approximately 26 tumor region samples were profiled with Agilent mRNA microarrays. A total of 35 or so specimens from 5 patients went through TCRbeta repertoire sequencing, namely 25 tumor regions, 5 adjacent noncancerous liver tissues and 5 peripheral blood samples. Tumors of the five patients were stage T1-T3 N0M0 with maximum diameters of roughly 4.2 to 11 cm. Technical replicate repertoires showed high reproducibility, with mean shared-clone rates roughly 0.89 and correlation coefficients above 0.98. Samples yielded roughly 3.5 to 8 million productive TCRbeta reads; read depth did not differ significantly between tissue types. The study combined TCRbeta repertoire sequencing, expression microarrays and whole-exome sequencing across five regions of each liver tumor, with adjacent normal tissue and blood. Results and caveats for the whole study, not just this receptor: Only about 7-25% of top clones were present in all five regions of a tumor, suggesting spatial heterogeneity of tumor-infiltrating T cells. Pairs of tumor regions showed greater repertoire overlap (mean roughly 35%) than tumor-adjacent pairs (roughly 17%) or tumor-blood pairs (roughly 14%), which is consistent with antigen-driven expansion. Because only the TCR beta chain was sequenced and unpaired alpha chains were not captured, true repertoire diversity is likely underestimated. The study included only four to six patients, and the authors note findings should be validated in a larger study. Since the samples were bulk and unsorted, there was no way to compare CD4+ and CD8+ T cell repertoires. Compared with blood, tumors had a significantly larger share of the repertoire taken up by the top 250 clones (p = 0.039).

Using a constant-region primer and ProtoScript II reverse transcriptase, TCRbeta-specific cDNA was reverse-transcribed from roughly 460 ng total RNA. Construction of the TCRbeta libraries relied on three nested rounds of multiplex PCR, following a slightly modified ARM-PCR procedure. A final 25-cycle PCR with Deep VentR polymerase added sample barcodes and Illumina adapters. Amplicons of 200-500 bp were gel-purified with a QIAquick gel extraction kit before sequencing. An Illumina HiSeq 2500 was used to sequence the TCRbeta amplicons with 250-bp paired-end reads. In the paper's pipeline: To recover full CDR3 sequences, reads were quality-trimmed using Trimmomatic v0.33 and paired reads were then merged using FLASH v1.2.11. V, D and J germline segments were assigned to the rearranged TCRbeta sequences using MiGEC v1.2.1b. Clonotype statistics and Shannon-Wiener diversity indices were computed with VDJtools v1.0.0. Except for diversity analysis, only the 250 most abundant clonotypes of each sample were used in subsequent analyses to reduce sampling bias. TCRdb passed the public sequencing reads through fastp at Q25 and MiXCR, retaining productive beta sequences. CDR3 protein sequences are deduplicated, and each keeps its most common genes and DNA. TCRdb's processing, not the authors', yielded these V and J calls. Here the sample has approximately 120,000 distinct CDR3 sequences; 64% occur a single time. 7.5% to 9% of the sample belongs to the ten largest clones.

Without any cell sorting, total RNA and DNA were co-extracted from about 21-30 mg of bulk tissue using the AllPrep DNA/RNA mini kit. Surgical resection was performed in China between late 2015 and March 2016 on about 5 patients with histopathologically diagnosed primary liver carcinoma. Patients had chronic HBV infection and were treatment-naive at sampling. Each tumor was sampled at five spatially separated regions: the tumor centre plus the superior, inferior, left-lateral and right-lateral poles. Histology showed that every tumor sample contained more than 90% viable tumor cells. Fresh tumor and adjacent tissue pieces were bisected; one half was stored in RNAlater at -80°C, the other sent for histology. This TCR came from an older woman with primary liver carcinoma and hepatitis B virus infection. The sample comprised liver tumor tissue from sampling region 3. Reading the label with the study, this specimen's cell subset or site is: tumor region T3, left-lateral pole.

This receptor has the CDR3 CASSAGGYNEHFL. This chain is built from TRBV11-3 and TRBJ2-1; the table's D call TRBD1 went unverified against the DNA. CDR1 and CDR2 were assigned from the germline V gene as SGHNT and YENEEA. From its first to its last residue, the CDR3 has 13 amino acids.